The 25 T cell receptor beta chains below all came from one sample that was sequenced in a study of blood T cell repertoires in COVID-19. Profiled with immunoSEQ multiplex PCR; TCRdb holds only in-frame clones, not every one. The sample carries roughly 89,000 clones, 80% recorded once. The sample comprised peripheral blood. The receptors stem from a woman in her 70s with acute or convalescent COVID-19.

As DNA, the CDR3 is TGTGCCAGCACCCCTAGCGGGGGCGCCTACGAGCAGTACTTC. Translated: CASTPSGGAYEQYF. The chain couples TRBV6-2 or TRBV6-3 to TRBJ2-7; 10 bases fit TRBD2. The CDR3 is 14 amino acids. Germline trimming cut 7 bases from V and 2 bases from J; bases unmatched to any gene: 5. Germline values: CDR1 MNHEY, CDR2 SVGEGT.

The table lists this clone with a count of one. The CDR3 protein is CASMTDAGTGYEQYF. DNA of the CDR3: TGTGCCAGCATGACCGATGCCGGGACAGGCTACGAGCAGTACTTC. The chain uses TRBV2 and TRBJ2-7; 8 bases line up with TRBD1. The length of the CDR3 is 15 residues. In germline, CDR1 is SNHLY, CDR2 FYNNEI. V shed 7 bases, J shed 3 bases, and the junction held 11 bases outside the gene matches. Full variable domain (rest looked up from reference TRBV2 and TRBJ2-7): EPEVTQTPSHQVTQMGQEVILRCVPISNHLYFYWYRQILGQKVEFLVSFYNNEISEKSEIFDDQFSVERPDGSNFTLKIRSTKLEDSAMYFCASMTDAGTGYEQYFGPGTRLTVT.

The gene calls are TRBV27 and TRBJ1-5, with 8 positions matching TRBD1. The CDR3 consists of 15 residues. Per germline, CDR1 MNHEY and CDR2 SMNVEV (reference sequence). V lost 3 bases to trimming and J lost 5 bases; unmatched junction nucleotides: 6. DNA for the CDR3: TGTGCCAGCAGTTTGCAGGGGGCGCGGGATCAGCCCCAGCATTTT. Amino acid sequence: CASSLQGARDQPQHF.

This chain connects TRBV6-5 to TRBJ1-5; TRBD1 aligns across 7 bases. Germline V gene sequence: CDR1 MNHEY, CDR2 SVGAGI. The CDR3 has 13 amino acids. Unmatched junction bases numbered 11, after V lost 8 bases and J lost 10 bases. This CDR3 reads CASASAGGSPQHF. CDR3 DNA: TGTGCCAGCGCCTCGGCAGGGGGGAGTCCCCAGCATTTT.

This clone was counted between two and nine times. The chain uses TRBV5-1 and TRBJ1-5; D is unresolved. The CDR3 totals 13 residues. Germline V gene data show CDR1 as SGHRS and CDR2 as YFSETQ. V was cut by 0 bases and J by 4 bases, with 5 bases left in between. CDR3 in amino acids: CASSLGRNQPQHF. The CDR3 DNA reads TGCGCCAGCAGCTTGGGCAGGAATCAGCCCCAGCATTTT.

The V call is TRBV6-6, the J call TRBJ1-1; 7 positions match TRBD1. V trimming: 1 base; J trimming: 4 bases; junction bases outside the gene matches: 6. CDR1 is MNHNY and CDR2 is SVGAGI in the germline V gene (reference sequence). The CDR3 length is 15 residues. The CDR3 loop is CASSYLQGLSTEAFF. CDR3 in DNA: TGTGCCAGCAGTTACTTACAGGGGCTGAGCACTGAAGCTTTCTTT.

V gene TRBV2 combines with J gene TRBJ1-4, with 9 bases fitting TRBD1. Germline CDR1 reads SNHLY; CDR2 reads FYNNEI. The V gene end was trimmed by 6 bases and the J gene end by 6 bases; junction bases not matched to a gene: 8. The CDR3 covers 15 residues. CDR3 coding DNA: TGTGCCAGCAGGGCCGGGACAGGGTGGTATGAAAAACTGTTTTTT. Translation: CASRAGTGWYEKLFF.

This clone was detected only a few times. This chain uses TRBV25-1 with TRBJ2-1; 10 positions match TRBD2. With 4 bases clipped from V and 9 bases from J, the junction kept 9 bases outside the gene matches. Germline CDR1 is MGHDK and CDR2 is SYGVNS. This CDR3 region has 15 residues. This CDR3 is CASSVQTSGPSEQFF. The CDR3 DNA is TGTGCCAGCAGTGTTCAGACTAGCGGGCCCTCTGAGCAGTTCTTC.

A single count supports this clone. The chain has TRBV7-2 and TRBJ2-5, with TRBD2 matching over 7 bases. V dropped 3 bases and J dropped 7; count of bases not matched to a gene: 5. Germline-derived CDR1 and CDR2 are SGHTA and FQGNSA. CDR3 length: 13 residues. CDR3 sequence: CASSLTSGVTQYF. The CDR3 nucleotides read TGTGCCAGCAGCTTGACAAGCGGGGTGACCCAGTACTTC.

This chain joins TRBV29-1 and TRBJ2-1; D is uncertain. Germline V gene data show CDR1 as SQVTM and CDR2 as ANQGSEA. Trimming left V 4 bases short and J 13 bases short, with 14 bases between. CDR3 length equals 11 residues. The CDR3 DNA follows: TGCAGCGTTGTTAGCTTAAGTGAACAGTTCTTC. Amino acids: CSVVSLSEQFF.

The chain recombines TRBV19 with TRBJ1-2, with 8 bases lining up with TRBD1. V shed 6 bases and J 1 base; nucleotides not matched to a gene: 7. The CDR3 contains 15 residues. The germline gives CDR1 LNHDA, CDR2 SQIVND (reference sequence). DNA of the CDR3: TGTGCCAGTAGCGATGGACAGGGTTATAACTATGGCTACACCTTC. Protein product: CASSDGQGYNYGYTF. Looking up the rest from reference TRBV19 and TRBJ1-2 gives the full variable domain: DGGITQSPKYLFRKEGQNVTLSCEQNLNHDAMYWYRQDPGQGLRLIYYSQIVNDFQKGDIAEGYSVSREKKESFPLTVTSAQKNPTAFYLCASSDGQGYNYGYTFGSGTRLTVV.

This clone occurred once. V usage is TRBV7-3 and J usage is TRBJ2-7, with D maybe TRBD1 (6 bases). From germline, CDR1 is SGHTA and CDR2 FQGTGA. CDR3 length: 14 amino acids. The V and J ends lost 5 bases and 0 bases respectively, with 11 bases between them. The DNA of the CDR3 is TGTGCCAGCAGCGTACAGGGAAGCTCCTACGAGCAGTACTTC. Protein sequence: CASSVQGSSYEQYF.

This clone has a single count. The chain couples TRBV27 to TRBJ2-7; the match to TRBD1 covers 7 bases. The CDR3 is 18 residues long. From germline, CDR1 is MNHEY and CDR2 SMNVEV (reference sequence). V shed 0 bases and J 0 bases; nucleotides not matched to a gene: 11. The CDR3: CASSLSPLGQAFSYEQYF. CDR3 sequence (DNA): TGTGCCAGCAGTTTATCGCCCCTTGGACAGGCCTTCTCCTACGAGCAGTACTTC.

This clone has a handful of counts. The genes are TRBV9 and TRBJ2-2; TRBD2 might be the D (6 bases). Germline-derived CDR1 and CDR2 are SGDLS and YYNGEE. The V end lost 0 bases, the J end lost 3 bases, and 9 bases lay between the germline ends. CDR3 length: 15 amino acids. This CDR3 is CASSVVGGDTGELFF. In DNA, the CDR3 is TGTGCCAGCAGCGTAGTAGGCGGGGACACCGGGGAGCTGTTTTTT.

This clone was counted between two and nine times. The V gene is TRBV20-1, the J gene TRBJ2-1; D is perhaps TRBD2 (6 bases). The CDR3 covers 11 residues. The germline CDR1 and CDR2 sequences are DFQATT and SNEGSKA (reference sequence). The V and J ends lost 6 bases and 10 bases respectively, with 13 bases between them. DNA of the CDR3: TGCAGTGCCAGACTAGGGAGCGAGCAGTTCTTC. Protein product: CSARLGSEQFF.

This clone has more than one count but fewer than ten. The chain employs TRBV2 and TRBJ1-1; maybe TRBD1 (6 bases). The germline V and J ends were trimmed by 7 bases and 5 bases, with 14 bases remaining between them. The CDR3 runs to 13 residues. Germline V gene lookup returns CDR1 SNHLY and CDR2 FYNNEI. CDR3 amino acids: CASTRDIRTEAFF. The CDR3 nucleotides read TGTGCCAGCACCCGGGACATAAGGACTGAAGCTTTCTTT.

The chain uses TRBV6-6 and TRBJ2-3; 9 positions agree with TRBD2. The germline CDR1 and CDR2 sequences are MNHNY and SVGAGI (reference sequence). This CDR3 region has 18 residues. The V and J ends lost 5 bases and 2 bases, in that order; junction bases with no gene match: 14. The CDR3 is CASSHYSGTSFITDTQYF. The CDR3, as DNA: TGTGCCAGCAGTCATTACTCCGGGACTAGCTTCATCACAGATACGCAGTATTTT.

The chain links TRBV3-1 (or the pseudogene TRBV3-2) to TRBJ2-7; D is uncertain. V lost 0 bases and J lost 2, with 8 bases in between. The CDR3 runs to 14 residues. In germline, CDR1 is LGHDT, CDR2 YNNKEL (reference sequence). The CDR3 DNA reads as TGTGCCAGCAGCCAAGATCTCCGGGCCTACGAGCAGTACTTC. Protein sequence: CASSQDLRAYEQYF.

The chain is built from TRBV7-9 and TRBJ1-5; a possible D gene is TRBD1 (5 bases). This CDR3 is 15 amino acids long. The germline V gene encodes CDR1 SEHNR and CDR2 FQNEAQ (reference sequence). Trimming shortened V by 2 bases and J by 6 bases, and 14 bases separated the two germline ends. CDR3 amino acids: CASSLSGLGGQPQHF. The CDR3 nucleotides are TGTGCCAGCAGCTTAAGCGGACTGGGGGGTCAGCCCCAGCATTTT.

This clone turned up a few times. CDR3 residues: CASSERTGPTEAFF. DNA for the CDR3: TGTGCCAGCAGTGAGAGGACAGGGCCCACTGAAGCTTTCTTT. This rearrangement joins TRBV6-1 to TRBJ1-1; 8 bases match TRBD1. J lost 4 bases, V lost 3 bases, and 4 bases had no gene match. Per germline, CDR1 MNHNS and CDR2 SASEGT. CDR3 length: 14 amino acids.

This chain connects TRBV19 to TRBJ2-1, with 11 bases that match TRBD2. The junction had 9 bases not matched to a gene; V was cut back by 1 base and J by 7 bases. The CDR3 extends over 17 amino acids. Germline-derived CDR1 and CDR2 are LNHDA and SQIVND (reference sequence). CDR3 nucleotides: TGTGCCAGTAGTATAGCCTTGGCTAGCGGGAGGCTTAATGAGCAGTTCTTC. Its translation is CASSIALASGRLNEQFF.

This rearrangement joins TRBV6-6 to TRBJ2-7; 10 positions agree with TRBD1. V was pared by 0 bases and J by 4 bases, with 3 bases of the junction left unmatched. The CDR3 extends over 15 amino acids. The germline gives CDR1 MNHNY, CDR2 SVGAGI (reference sequence). Written as DNA, the CDR3 is TGTGCCAGCAGTTACTCTATGGGACAGGGGTACGAGCAGTACTTC. This translates into CASSYSMGQGYEQYF.

This clone was counted once. This chain links TRBV13 with TRBJ1-2; D is uncertain. Germline CDR1 PRHDT, CDR2 FYEKMQ (reference sequence). CDR3 length equals 13 residues. Trimming took 5 bases from V and 3 from J, leaving 10 bases between them. The CDR3 loop is CASSSRNYYGYTF. The DNA of the CDR3 is TGTGCCAGCAGCAGCAGGAACTACTATGGCTACACCTTC.

This chain joins TRBV6-4 and TRBJ2-1; TRBD2 matches at 11 bases. With 0 bases clipped from V and 6 bases from J, the junction kept 4 bases outside the gene matches. Germline CDR1 reads MRHNA; CDR2 reads SNTAGT. The CDR3 sequence is 16 residues long. The CDR3 spells CASSDSSGGASNEQFF. DNA for the CDR3: TGTGCCAGCAGTGACTCTAGCGGGGGGGCCTCCAATGAGCAGTTCTTC.

The V gene is TRBV6-6, the J gene TRBJ2-7, with 14 bases identical to TRBD2. V gave up 6 bases and J gave up 2 bases; unmatched junction bases: 3. Germline assignment: CDR1 MNHNY and CDR2 SVGAGI (reference sequence). CDR3 length equals 15 residues. In DNA, the CDR3 is TGTGCCAGCAGACTGGGACTAGCGGGGGCCTACGAGCAGTACTTC. Its translation is CASRLGLAGAYEQYF.